This T cell receptor beta chain was found in a study of CD8 T cells in Susac syndrome. The overall study: Intravenous immunoglobulin alone or corticosteroids were being given to patients with Susac syndrome at blood draw, unless they were therapy-naive.

The authors reverse transcribed roughly 0.5 to 1 ug RNA with random hexamers. The CDR3 of TCR beta was amplified by immunoSEQ multiplex PCR across 54 Vbeta and 13 Jbeta. TCRdb reprocessed the immunoSEQ multiplex PCR reads via MiXCR and lists one record per CDR3 protein. In the table there are more than 150,000 distinct CDR3 sequences, almost 96% of which are singletons. The source is a human donor with Susac syndrome. Source material: CD4+ T cells from PBMCs.

CDR3 in DNA: TGCGCCAGCAGCCCCACCCCCGGCAGGGGCTCCTACGAGCAGTACTTC. Translation gives CASSPTPGRGSYEQYF. This sequence joins TRBV4-1 and TRBJ2-7; a possible D gene is TRBD1 (6 bases). V shed 4 bases and J shed 0 bases, with 16 bases lying between them. CDR3 length equals 16 residues. Germline values: CDR1 MGHRA, CDR2 YSYEKL.